The 10 T cell receptor beta chains below all came from one sample that was sequenced in a study of T cell responses to AZD1222 COVID-19 vaccine. The assay was immunoSEQ multiplex PCR, and TCRdb's table has in-frame clones only and misses some. The data hold more than 120,000 clones, with around nine tenths observed a single time. The sample was peripheral blood, taken 28 days after the second AZD1222 dose. Every receptor here comes from an adult who received the AZD1222 COVID-19 vaccine.

The chain recombines TRBV7-8 with TRBJ2-7; 9 bases line up with TRBD1. The CDR3 covers 14 residues. The junction had 9 bases not matched to a gene; V was cut back by 5 bases and J by 7 bases. The germline gives CDR1 SGHVS, CDR2 FQNEAQ. The CDR3 sequence: CASSPGQGGGEQYF. DNA of the CDR3: TGTGCCAGCAGCCCGGGACAGGGTGGAGGGGAGCAGTACTTC.

The chain is built from TRBV30 and TRBJ2-2, with TRBD2 as a possible D gene (5 bases). With 4 bases removed from V and 6 bases from J, the gap between germline ends came to 9 bases. The CDR3 spans 12 residues. Germline V gives CDR1 GTSNPN, CDR2 SVGIG (reference sequence). CDR3 loop: CAWTLAPGELFF. The CDR3 DNA sequence: TGTGCCTGGACCCTAGCACCCGGGGAGCTGTTTTTT. Drawing the rest from reference TRBV30 and TRBJ2-2, the complete variable domain is SQTIHQWPATLVQPVGSPLSLECTVEGTSNPNLYWYRQAAGRGLQLLFYSVGIGQISSEVPQNLSASRPQDRQFILSSKKLLLSDSGFYLCAWTLAPGELFFGEGSRLTVL.

The chain couples TRBV30 to TRBJ2-7, with D possibly matching TRBD2 (6 bases). The CDR3 loop spans 12 amino acids. CDR1 and CDR2 (germline): GTSNPN, SVGIG (reference sequence). Trimming left V 5 bases short and J 3 bases short, with 11 bases between. CDR3 loop: CAWGLADYEQYF. The CDR3 nucleotides read TGTGCCTGGGGCTTAGCGGACTACGAGCAGTACTTC.

The chain is built from TRBV7-9 and TRBJ2-7; possibly TRBD2 for D (6 bases). V lost 3 bases to trimming and J lost 1 base, with 13 bases between them. CDR1 is SEHNR, CDR2 FQNEAQ, per germline (reference sequence). This CDR3 has 15 residues. The CDR3 is CASSFGGDPSYEQYF. As DNA, the CDR3 is TGTGCCAGCAGCTTTGGAGGGGACCCTTCCTACGAGCAGTACTTC. Full variable domain (rest looked up from reference TRBV7-9 and TRBJ2-7): DTGVSQNPRHKITKRGQNVTFRCDPISEHNRLYWYRQTLGQGPEFLTYFQNEAQLEKSRLLSDRFSAERPKGSFSTLEIQRTEQGDSAMYLCASSFGGDPSYEQYFGPGTRLTVT.

This chain links TRBV4-3 with TRBJ2-7; TRBD2 matches 14 bases. The CDR3 contains 17 residues. J gave up 3 bases and V 0 bases, and 4 bases lay outside the gene matches. The germline gives CDR1 LGHNA, CDR2 YSLEER. The CDR3 DNA reads as TGCGCCAGCAGCCAAGATTTAGGGACTAGCGGGAGCTACGAGCAGTACTTC. The encoded protein is CASSQDLGTSGSYEQYF.

This clone has only a few counts. The chain is built from TRBV2 and TRBJ1-5; TRBD1 matches 8 bases. Per the germline V gene, CDR1 is SNHLY and CDR2 is FYNNEI. J gave up 4 bases and V 8 bases, and 4 bases lay outside the gene matches. The CDR3 has 13 residues. In DNA form, the CDR3 reads TGTGCCAGCGGGGGGACAGGAAATCAGCCCCAGCATTTT. Protein sequence: CASGGTGNQPQHF.

V is TRBV2 and J is TRBJ2-3; the D gene is possibly TRBD1 (5 bases). The V gene's germline CDR1 is SNHLY and CDR2 FYNNEI. CDR3 length equals 15 residues. Deletions cut 9 bases from V and 2 bases from J, with 18 bases between. CDR3 protein: CARTALQVSTDTQYF. In nucleotides, the CDR3 is TGTGCCAGGACGGCCCTACAGGTGTCCACAGATACGCAGTATTTT. Drawing the rest from reference TRBV2 and TRBJ2-3, the complete variable domain is EPEVTQTPSHQVTQMGQEVILRCVPISNHLYFYWYRQILGQKVEFLVSFYNNEISEKSEIFDDQFSVERPDGSNFTLKIRSTKLEDSAMYFCARTALQVSTDTQYFGPGTRLTVL.

The rearrangement joins TRBV5-4 to TRBJ1-2; 8 nucleotides line up with TRBD1. CDR3 length: 13 amino acids. CDR1 is SGHNT and CDR2 is YYREEE in the germline V gene (reference sequence). V was pared by 4 bases and J by 7 bases, with 6 bases of the junction left unmatched. The CDR3 region is CASSLRTGSGYTF. CDR3 bases: TGTGCCAGCAGCCTGAGGACAGGGAGTGGCTACACCTTC. Using reference TRBV5-4 and TRBJ1-2 for the parts outside the CDR3, the full variable domain is ETGVTQSPTHLIKTRGQQVTLRCSSQSGHNTVSWYQQALGQGPQFIFQYYREEENGRGNFPPRFSGLQFPNYSSELNVNALELDDSALYLCASSLRTGSGYTFGSGTRLTVV.

The genes are TRBV14 and TRBJ2-4; D may match TRBD1 or TRBD2 (6 bases each). Trimming removed 1 base at V and 15 bases at J, with 13 bases between. The length of the CDR3 is 12 residues. Germline V gives CDR1 SGHDN, CDR2 FVKESK. The CDR3 spells CASSQVGGIRYF. The CDR3 DNA sequence: TGTGCCAGCAGCCAAGTAGGGGGGATCCGGTACTTC.

This chain uses TRBV6-2 or TRBV6-3 with TRBJ2-1, with D hard to call. From germline, CDR1 is MNHEY and CDR2 SVGEGT. This CDR3 has 15 residues. V was shortened by 2 bases and J by 0 bases, with 8 bases between the two germline ends. The CDR3: CASSYAQGSYNEQFF. In nucleotides, the CDR3 is TGTGCCAGCAGTTACGCCCAAGGCTCCTACAATGAGCAGTTCTTC.